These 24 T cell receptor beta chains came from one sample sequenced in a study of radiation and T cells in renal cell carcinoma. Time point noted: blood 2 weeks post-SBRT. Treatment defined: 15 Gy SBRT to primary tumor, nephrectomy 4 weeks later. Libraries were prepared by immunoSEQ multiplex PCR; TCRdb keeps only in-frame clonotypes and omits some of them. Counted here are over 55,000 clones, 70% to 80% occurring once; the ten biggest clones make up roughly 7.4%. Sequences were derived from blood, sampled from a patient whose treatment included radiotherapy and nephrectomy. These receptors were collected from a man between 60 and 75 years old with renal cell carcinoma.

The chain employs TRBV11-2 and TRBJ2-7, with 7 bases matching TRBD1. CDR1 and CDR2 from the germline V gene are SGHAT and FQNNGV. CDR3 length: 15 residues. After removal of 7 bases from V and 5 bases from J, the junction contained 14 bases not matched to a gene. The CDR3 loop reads CASTAGTELWNEQYF. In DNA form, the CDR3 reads TGTGCCAGCACTGCCGGGACAGAGCTGTGGAACGAGCAGTACTTC.

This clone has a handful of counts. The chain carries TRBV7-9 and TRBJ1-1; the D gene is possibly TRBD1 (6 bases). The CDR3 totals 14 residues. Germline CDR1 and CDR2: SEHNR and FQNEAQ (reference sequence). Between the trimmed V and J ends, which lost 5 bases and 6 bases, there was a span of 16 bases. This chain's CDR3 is CASSKTSGGSEAFF. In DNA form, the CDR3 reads TGTGCCAGCAGCAAAACATCGGGGGGCTCTGAAGCTTTCTTT.

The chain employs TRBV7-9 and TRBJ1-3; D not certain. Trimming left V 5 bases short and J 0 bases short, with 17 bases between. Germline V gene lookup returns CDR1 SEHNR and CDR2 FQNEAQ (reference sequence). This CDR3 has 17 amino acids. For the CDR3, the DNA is TGTGCCAGCAGCGTGACCCCTCGGGTAACCTCTGGAAACACCATATATTTT. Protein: CASSVTPRVTSGNTIYF.

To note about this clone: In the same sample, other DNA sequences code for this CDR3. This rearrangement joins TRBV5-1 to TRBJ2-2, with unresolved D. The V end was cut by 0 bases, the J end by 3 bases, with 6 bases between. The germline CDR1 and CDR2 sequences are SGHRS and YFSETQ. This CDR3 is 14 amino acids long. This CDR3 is CASSLGVDTGELFF. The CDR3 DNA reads TGCGCCAGCAGCTTGGGGGTGGACACCGGGGAGCTGTTTTTT.

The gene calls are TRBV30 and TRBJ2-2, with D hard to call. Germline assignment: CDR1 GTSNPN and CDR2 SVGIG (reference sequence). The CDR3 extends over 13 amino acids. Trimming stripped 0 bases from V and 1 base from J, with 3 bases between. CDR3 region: CAWSVWNTGELFF. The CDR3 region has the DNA TGTGCCTGGAGTGTCTGGAACACCGGGGAGCTGTTTTTT.

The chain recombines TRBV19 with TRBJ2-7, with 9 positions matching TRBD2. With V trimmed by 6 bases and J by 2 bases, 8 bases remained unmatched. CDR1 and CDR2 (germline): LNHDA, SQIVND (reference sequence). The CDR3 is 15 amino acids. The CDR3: CASSPGLARTYEQYF. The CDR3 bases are TGTGCCAGTAGCCCAGGACTAGCGAGGACCTACGAGCAGTACTTC.

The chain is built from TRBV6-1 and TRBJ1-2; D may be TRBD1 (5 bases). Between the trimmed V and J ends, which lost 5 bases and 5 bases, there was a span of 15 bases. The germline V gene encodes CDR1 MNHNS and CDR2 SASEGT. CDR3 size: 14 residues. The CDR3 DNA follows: TGTGCCAGCAGTAGGACGGGGGTGGGGTATGGCTACACCTTC. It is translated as CASSRTGVGYGYTF.

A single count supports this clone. The CDR3 nucleotides are TGCGCCAGCAGCTTACAGGGTGGCAATCAGCCCCAGCATTTT. It specifies CASSLQGGNQPQHF. The chain recombines TRBV5-1 with TRBJ1-5; a possible D gene is TRBD1 (6 bases). The CDR3 is made up of 14 amino acids. V was pared by 2 bases and J by 2 bases, with 8 bases between. The germline CDR1 and CDR2 sequences are SGHRS and YFSETQ.

CDR3 in DNA: TGTGCCAGCAGCGCCGAGATCAGTGATAACTATGGCTACACCTTC. Its protein is CASSAEISDNYGYTF. The V gene is TRBV5-4, the J gene TRBJ1-2; the D is unclear. The length of the CDR3 is 15 residues. The V gene lost 4 bases and the J gene lost 1 base, with 14 bases spanning the gap. Germline CDR1 and CDR2: SGHNT and YYREEE (reference sequence).

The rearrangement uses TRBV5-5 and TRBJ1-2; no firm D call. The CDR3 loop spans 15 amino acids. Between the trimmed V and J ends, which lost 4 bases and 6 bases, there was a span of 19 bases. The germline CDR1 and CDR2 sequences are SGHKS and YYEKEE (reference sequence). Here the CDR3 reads CASSRLLQKTDGYTF. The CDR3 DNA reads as TGTGCCAGCAGCCGACTTCTACAGAAGACGGATGGCTACACCTTC.

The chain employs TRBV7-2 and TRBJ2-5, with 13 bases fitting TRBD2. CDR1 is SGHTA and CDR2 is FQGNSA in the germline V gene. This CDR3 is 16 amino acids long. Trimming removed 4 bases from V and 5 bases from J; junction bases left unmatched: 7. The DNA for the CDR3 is TGTGCCAGCAGCTCCAGACTAGCGGGGGGCGGGGAGACCCAGTACTTC. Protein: CASSSRLAGGGETQYF.

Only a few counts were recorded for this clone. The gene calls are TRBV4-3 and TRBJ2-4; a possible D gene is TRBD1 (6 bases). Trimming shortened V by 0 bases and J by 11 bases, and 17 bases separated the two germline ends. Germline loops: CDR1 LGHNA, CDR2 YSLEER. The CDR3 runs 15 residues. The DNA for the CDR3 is TGCGCCAGCAGCCAAGATTGGACAGACAATAGTCTTCAGTACTTC. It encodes CASSQDWTDNSLQYF.

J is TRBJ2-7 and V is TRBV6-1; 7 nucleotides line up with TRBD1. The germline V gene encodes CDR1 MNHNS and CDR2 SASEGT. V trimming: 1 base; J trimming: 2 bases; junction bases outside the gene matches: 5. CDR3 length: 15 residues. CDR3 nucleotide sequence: TGTGCCAGCAGTGAAGTTCGGACAGGAACCTACGAGCAGTACGTC. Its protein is CASSEVRTGTYEQYV.

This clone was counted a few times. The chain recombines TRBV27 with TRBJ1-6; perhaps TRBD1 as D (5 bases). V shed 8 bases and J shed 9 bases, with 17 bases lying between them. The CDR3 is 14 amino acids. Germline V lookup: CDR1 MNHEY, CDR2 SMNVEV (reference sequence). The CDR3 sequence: CASGPGREGSPLHF. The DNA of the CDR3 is TGTGCCAGCGGCCCGGGCAGGGAAGGTTCACCCCTCCACTTT.

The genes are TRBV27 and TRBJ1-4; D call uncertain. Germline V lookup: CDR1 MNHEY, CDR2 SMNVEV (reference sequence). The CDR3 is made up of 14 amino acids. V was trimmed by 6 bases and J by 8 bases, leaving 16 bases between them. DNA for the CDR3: TGTGCCAGCAGAAATCGCGGGGAAACCGAAAAACTGTTTTTT. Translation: CASRNRGETEKLFF. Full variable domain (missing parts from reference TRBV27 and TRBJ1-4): EAQVTQNPRYLITVTGKKLTVTCSQNMNHEYMSWYRQDPGLGLRQIYYSMNVEVTDKGDVPEGYKVSRKEKRNFPLILESPSPNQTSLYFCASRNRGETEKLFFGSGTQLSVL.

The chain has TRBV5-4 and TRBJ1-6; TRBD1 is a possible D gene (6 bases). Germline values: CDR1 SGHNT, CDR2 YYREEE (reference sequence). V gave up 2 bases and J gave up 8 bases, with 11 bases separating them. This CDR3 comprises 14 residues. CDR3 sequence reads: CASSLTGIDSPLHF. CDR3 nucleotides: TGTGCCAGCAGCTTAACAGGGATCGATTCACCCCTCCACTTT. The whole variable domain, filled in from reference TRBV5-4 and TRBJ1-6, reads ETGVTQSPTHLIKTRGQQVTLRCSSQSGHNTVSWYQQALGQGPQFIFQYYREEENGRGNFPPRFSGLQFPNYSSELNVNALELDDSALYLCASSLTGIDSPLHFGNGTRLTVT.

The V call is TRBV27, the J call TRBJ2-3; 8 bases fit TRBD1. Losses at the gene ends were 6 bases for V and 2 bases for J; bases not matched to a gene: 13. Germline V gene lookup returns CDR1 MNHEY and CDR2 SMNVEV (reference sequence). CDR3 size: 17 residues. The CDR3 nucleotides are TGTGCCAGCAGCACCCAAAGACAGGGGCAGTCCACAGATACGCAGTATTTT. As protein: CASSTQRQGQSTDTQYF.

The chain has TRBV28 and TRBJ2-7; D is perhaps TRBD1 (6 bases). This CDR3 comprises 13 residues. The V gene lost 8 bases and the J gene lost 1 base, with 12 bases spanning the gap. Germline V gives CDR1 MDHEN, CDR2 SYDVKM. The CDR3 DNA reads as TGTGCCAGCCTGGGGCAGGGGTCCTACGAGCAGTACTTC. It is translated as CASLGQGSYEQYF. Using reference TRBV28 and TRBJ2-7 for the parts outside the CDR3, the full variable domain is DVKVTQSSRYLVKRTGEKVFLECVQDMDHENMFWYRQDPGLGLRLIYFSYDVKMKEKGDIPEGYSVSREKKERFSLILESASTNQTSMYLCASLGQGSYEQYFGPGTRLTVT.

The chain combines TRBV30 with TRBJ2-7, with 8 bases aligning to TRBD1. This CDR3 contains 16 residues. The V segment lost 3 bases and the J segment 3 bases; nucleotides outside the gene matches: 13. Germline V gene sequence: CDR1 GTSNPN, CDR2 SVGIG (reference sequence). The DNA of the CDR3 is TGTGCCTGGAGCGCACTCACAGGGGGTGTTTTCTACGAGCAGTACTTC. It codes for CAWSALTGGVFYEQYF.

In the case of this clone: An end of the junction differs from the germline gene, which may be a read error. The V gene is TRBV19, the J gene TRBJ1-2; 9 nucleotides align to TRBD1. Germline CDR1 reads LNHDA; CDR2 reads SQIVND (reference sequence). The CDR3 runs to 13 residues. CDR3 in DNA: TGTGCCAGTAGCCCGGGACAGGGCACGGAATCGGGCTTC. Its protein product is CASSPGQGTESGF.

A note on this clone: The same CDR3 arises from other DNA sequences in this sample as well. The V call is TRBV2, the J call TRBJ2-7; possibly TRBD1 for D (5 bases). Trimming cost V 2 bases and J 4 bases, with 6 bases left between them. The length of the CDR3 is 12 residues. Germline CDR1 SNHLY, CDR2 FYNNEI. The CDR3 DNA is TGTGCCAGCAGTGAACAGGGTTACGAGCAGTACTTC. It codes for CASSEQGYEQYF.

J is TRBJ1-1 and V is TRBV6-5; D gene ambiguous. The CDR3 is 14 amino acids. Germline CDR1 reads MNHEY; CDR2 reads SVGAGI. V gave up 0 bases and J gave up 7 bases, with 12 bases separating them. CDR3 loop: CASSYSPDESEAFF. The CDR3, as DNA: TGTGCCAGCAGTTACTCGCCGGACGAAAGTGAAGCTTTCTTT.

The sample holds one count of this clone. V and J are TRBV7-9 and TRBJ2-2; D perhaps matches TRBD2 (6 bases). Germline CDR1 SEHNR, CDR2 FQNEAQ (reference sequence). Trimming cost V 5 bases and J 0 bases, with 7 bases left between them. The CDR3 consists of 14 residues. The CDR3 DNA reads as TGTGCCAGCAGCACGGGAGCGAACACCGGGGAGCTGTTTTTT. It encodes CASSTGANTGELFF.

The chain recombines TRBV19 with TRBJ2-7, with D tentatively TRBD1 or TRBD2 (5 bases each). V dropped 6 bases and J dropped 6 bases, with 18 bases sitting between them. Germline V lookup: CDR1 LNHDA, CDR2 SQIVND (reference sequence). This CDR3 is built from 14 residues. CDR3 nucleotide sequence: TGTGCCAGTAGAGGTGGGGACCAACTTCTCGAGCAGTACTTC. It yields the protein CASRGGDQLLEQYF. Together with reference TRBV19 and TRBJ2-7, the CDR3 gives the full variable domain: DGGITQSPKYLFRKEGQNVTLSCEQNLNHDAMYWYRQDPGQGLRLIYYSQIVNDFQKGDIAEGYSVSREKKESFPLTVTSAQKNPTAFYLCASRGGDQLLEQYFGPGTRLTVT.